Following are 6 T cell receptor beta chains from one sample sequenced in a study of CD8 T cells in ankylosing spondylitis. Study-level findings and limits: Characteristic of ankylosing spondylitis blood, it appeared, was a TCR beta motif comprising roughly 8 highly homologous variants.

TCRdb called the 5' RACE reads again in MiXCR, with one record for every CDR3 protein. This sample has about 700,000 distinct CDR3 sequences, with under 20% found just once. Their specific antigens are unknown. Material for sequencing was blood, either unsorted or a sorted T cell fraction (not recorded which). Source of these receptors: a male donor with ankylosing spondylitis.

The chain carries TRBV21-1 and TRBJ2-1; the table calls TRBD2, which could not be checked here. TRBV21-1 is a known pseudogene. The CDR3 spans 16 residues. The CDR3 spells CASSKALAGRILEQFF. In nucleotides, the CDR3 is TGTGCCAGCAGCAAAGCTTTAGCGGGACGTATACTTGAGCAGTTCTTC.

The CDR3 sequence: CASSYEGVPKNIQYF. CDR3 DNA sequence: TGTGCCAGCAGTTACGAGGGAGTCCCCAAAAACATTCAGTACTTC. The V and J genes are TRBV6-2 or TRBV6-3 and TRBJ2-4, with D maybe TRBD2 (5 bases). Germline CDR1 and CDR2: MNHEY and SVGEGT. The CDR3 extends over 15 amino acids. Between the trimmed V and J ends, which lost 2 bases and 2 bases, there was a span of 10 bases.

This clonotype was found a few times. The rearrangement joins TRBV12-3 or TRBV12-4 to TRBJ2-2; D perhaps matches TRBD1 (6 bases). CDR3 length: 16 residues. Trimming shortened V by 7 bases and J by 0 bases, and 15 bases separated the two germline ends. Here the CDR3 DNA reads TGTGCCAGCACATTCTCCGGGACACCGAACACCGGGGAGCTGTTTTTT. This translates into CASTFSGTPNTGELFF.

This clonotype was detected ten times or more. This sequence joins TRBV10-3 and TRBJ2-3; unclear D gene. Germline CDR1 ENHRY, CDR2 SYGVKD. There are 12 residues in the CDR3. V shed 3 bases and J shed 7 bases, with 8 bases lying between them. DNA for the CDR3: TGTGCCATCAGTGACGGCACTTATACGCAGTATTTT. Its protein product is CAISDGTYTQYF.

In this sample, this clonotype turned up a few times. This rearrangement joins TRBV20-1 to TRBJ2-7; 9 positions match TRBD2. Germline V gene sequence: CDR1 DFQATT, CDR2 SNEGSKA (reference sequence). The V and J ends lost 5 bases and 2 bases, in that order; junction bases with no gene match: 7. The CDR3 runs to 14 residues. The CDR3 nucleotides are TGCAGTGCTGAAGGACTAGCGCAAACCTACGAGCAGTACTTC. As protein: CSAEGLAQTYEQYF.

There are a few counts of this clonotype. CDR3 nucleotides: TGTGCCAGCAGCGACCAGACAGGTGTCAATAATTCACCCCTCCACTTT. This gives the protein CASSDQTGVNNSPLHF. V and J are TRBV11-2 and TRBJ1-6; possibly TRBD1 for D (6 bases). V lost 5 bases and J lost 5, with 16 bases in between. Germline CDR1 is SGHAT and CDR2 is FQNNGV. CDR3 length: 16 amino acids.